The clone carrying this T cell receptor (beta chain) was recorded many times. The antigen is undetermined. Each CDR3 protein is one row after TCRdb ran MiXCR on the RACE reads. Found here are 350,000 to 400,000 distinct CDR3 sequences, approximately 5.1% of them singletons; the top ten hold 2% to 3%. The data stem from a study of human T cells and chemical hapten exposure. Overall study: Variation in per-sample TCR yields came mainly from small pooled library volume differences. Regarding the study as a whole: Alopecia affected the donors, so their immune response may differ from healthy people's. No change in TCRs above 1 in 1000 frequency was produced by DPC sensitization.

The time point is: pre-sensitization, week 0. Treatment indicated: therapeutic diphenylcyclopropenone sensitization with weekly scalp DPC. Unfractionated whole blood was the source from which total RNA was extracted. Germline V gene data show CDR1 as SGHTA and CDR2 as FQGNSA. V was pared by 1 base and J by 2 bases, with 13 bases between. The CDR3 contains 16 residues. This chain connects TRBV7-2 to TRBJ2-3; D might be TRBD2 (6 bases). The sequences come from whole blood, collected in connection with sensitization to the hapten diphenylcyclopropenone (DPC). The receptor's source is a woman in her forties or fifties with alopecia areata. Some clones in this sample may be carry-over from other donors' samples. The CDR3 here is CASSLEISGPTDTQYF. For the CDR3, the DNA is TGTGCCAGCAGCTTAGAGATTAGCGGTCCCACAGATACGCAGTATTTT.